The rows below give T cell receptor beta chains drawn from one sample of a study of blood T cell repertoires in COVID-19. Profiling relied on immunoSEQ multiplex PCR, and the TCRdb table lists in-frame clones only, not all of them. This table has almost 350,000 clones, approximately 89% appearing once. What was sequenced was peripheral blood. These receptors were taken from a woman aged 55-69 years with COVID-19, enrolled during active disease. Each CDR3 is given with its conserved first and last residue. A D gene is named only where the DNA matches it firmly. Size tells how often a clone was seen (once, few, many) or the class of an expanded clone, and some rows leave it out.

V: TRBV6-1; size: .; D: TRBD1; length: 15; J: TRBJ1-5; CDR3: CASKPQGASNQPQHF; DNA: TGTGCCAGCAAACCACAGGGGGCGAGCAATCAGCCCCAGCATTTT
V: TRBV4-1; size: .; D: .; length: 12; J: TRBJ2-1; CDR3: CASSQDNNEQFF; DNA: TGCGCCAGCAGCCAAGATAACAATGAGCAGTTCTTC
V: TRBV5-1; size: .; D: TRBD1; length: 16; J: TRBJ2-7; CDR3: CASSLEGTGISYEQYF; DNA: TGCGCCAGCAGCTTGGAAGGGACAGGGATTAGCTACGAGCAGTACTTC
V: TRBV27; size: .; D: TRBD1; length: 14; J: TRBJ1-2; CDR3: CASSLLEGAGGYTF; DNA: TGTGCCAGCAGTTTATTGGAGGGGGCGGGTGGCTACACCTTC
V: TRBV4-1; size: .; D: .; length: 16; J: TRBJ2-5; CDR3: CASSHDSRGSQETQYF; DNA: TGCGCCAGCAGCCACGATAGCCGAGGCAGCCAAGAGACCCAGTACTTC
V: TRBV6-5; size: .; D: TRBD1; length: 14; J: TRBJ1-6; CDR3: CASRRDRGYSPLHF; DNA: TGTGCCAGCAGGCGGGACAGGGGATATTCACCCCTCCACTTT
V: TRBV5-5; size: .; D: TRBD1; length: 16; J: TRBJ2-7; CDR3: CASTLTPGQGAYEQYF; DNA: TGTGCCAGCACCCTAACTCCGGGACAGGGAGCATACGAGCAGTACTTC
V: TRBV6-5; size: .; D: .; length: 13; J: TRBJ1-1; CDR3: CASTREDWGRAFF; DNA: TGTGCCAGCACCAGAGAGGATTGGGGGAGGGCTTTCTTT
V: TRBV10-1; size: .; D: .; length: 13; J: TRBJ1-6; CDR3: CASSGDYNSPLHF; DNA: TGCGCCAGCAGTGGAGACTATAATTCACCCCTCCACTTT
V: TRBV6-6; size: .; D: TRBD1; length: 15; J: TRBJ1-2; CDR3: CASRPIMTGGVGYTF; DNA: TGTGCCAGCAGACCCATTATGACAGGGGGTGTTGGCTACACCTTC
V: TRBV28; size: .; D: TRBD1; length: 15; J: TRBJ2-2; CDR3: CASSPTGGGTGELFF; DNA: TGTGCCAGCAGTCCGACAGGGGGCGGGACCGGGGAGCTGTTTTTT
V: TRBV7-6; size: once; D: .; length: 15; J: TRBJ1-2; CDR3: CASSLRQDLSYLPTF; DNA: TGTGCCAGCAGCCTCAGACAGGATCTTTCTTATTTGCCAACCTTC
V: TRBV5-6; size: once; D: .; length: 15; J: TRBJ1-4; CDR3: CASSGSTGSGEKLFF; DNA: TGTGCCAGCAGCGGGTCGACAGGTTCGGGGGAAAAACTGTTTTTT
V: TRBV10-2; size: few; D: .; length: 15; J: TRBJ1-2; CDR3: CASSDPHRGLDGYTF; DNA: TGCGCCAGCAGTGACCCCCATCGGGGTTTAGATGGCTACACCTTC
V: TRBV4-2; size: .; D: .; length: 14; J: TRBJ2-3; CDR3: CASSQQRGARPQYF; DNA: TGTGCCAGCAGCCAGCAACGTGGGGCTAGGCCGCAGTATTTT